This TCR beta chain came from a study of Ad26.COV2.S vaccination and SARS-CoV-2 variants. Overall study results and limits: Analytic work on TCR breadth and depth might have understated the full extent of total T cell responses.

This clone was observed a single time. The antigen is unknown. Treatment reported: roughly 19 received Ad26.COV2.S at low or high dose, single or two shots; 5 received placebo; per-sample allocation not given. Sample collection was performed on day 63 after the first vaccine or placebo injection. TCRdb keeps only in-frame clones here, not all; method: immunoSEQ multiplex PCR. The top ten hold around 7.3% of the sample, which has about 380,000 clones, 83% seen once. V lost 3 bases to trimming and J lost 4 bases, with 7 bases between them. Germline CDR1 SNHLY, CDR2 FYNNEI. The CDR3 length is 12 residues.

V is TRBV2 and J is TRBJ2-7, with unresolved D. The clonotype originates from a person aged 18 to 65 who received the Ad26.COV2.S COVID-19 vaccine or a placebo. The material sequenced was peripheral blood, taken in a trial of Ad26.COV2.S vaccine versus placebo. The CDR3 reads CASSDWQYEQYF. In nucleotides, the CDR3 is TGTGCCAGCAGTGACTGGCAGTACGAGCAGTACTTC.